These T cell receptor beta chains were read from a single sample in a study of T cell clones after liver transplantation. Produced via immunoSEQ multiplex PCR; TCRdb's table is partial and in-frame only. The profile shows about 470 clones, just under 30% of them singletons. These TCRs are of unknown antigen specificity. Sequencing was performed on CD8+ T cells from cultured PBMCs. Receptor source: a human patient who received a liver transplant. The graft donor may have contributed some T cells. The CDR3 runs from the conserved cysteine through the conserved F or W. D genes are given only for firm matches.

D gene: TRBD1
V gene: TRBV10-2
J gene: TRBJ2-1
CDR3 length: 14
CDR3 protein: CASSDRQGRDEQFF

D gene: -
V gene: TRBV27
J gene: TRBJ2-2
CDR3 length: 15
CDR3 protein: CASATSGPEHRGAVF

D gene: -
V gene: TRBV7-9
J gene: TRBJ1-1
CDR3 length: 13
CDR3 protein: CASRQGGDTEAFF

D gene: TRBD1
V gene: TRBV7-9
J gene: TRBJ1-2
CDR3 length: 14
CDR3 protein: CASSLEGTGHGYTF

D gene: TRBD1
V gene: TRBV7-9
J gene: TRBJ1-6
CDR3 length: 17
CDR3 protein: CASSLQGESSYNSPLHF

D gene: -
V gene: TRBV7-7
J gene: TRBJ1-5
CDR3 length: 19
CDR3 protein: CASSLGLQGPPFGNQPQHF

D gene: TRBD1
V gene: TRBV28
J gene: TRBJ2-7
CDR3 length: 18
CDR3 protein: CASSSLLLTGDKRYEQYF

D gene: TRBD2
V gene: TRBV6-1
J gene: TRBJ2-7
CDR3 length: 14
CDR3 protein: CASTMTSGGYEQYF

D gene: -
V gene: TRBV19
J gene: TRBJ2-7
CDR3 length: 14
CDR3 protein: CASSIGLPRNEQYF

D gene: -
V gene: TRBV7-2
J gene: TRBJ1-6
CDR3 length: 15
CDR3 protein: CASSPPRGRDSPLHF

D gene: TRBD1
V gene: TRBV13
J gene: TRBJ2-7
CDR3 length: 14
CDR3 protein: CASSSRTGIYEQYF

D gene: -
V gene: TRBV6-6
J gene: TRBJ2-7
CDR3 length: 12
CDR3 protein: CATQQSSYEQYF

D gene: TRBD1
V gene: TRBV30
J gene: TRBJ2-7
CDR3 length: 14
CDR3 protein: CAWNAGTGYYEQYF

D gene: TRBD2
V gene: TRBV6-1
J gene: TRBJ2-7
CDR3 length: 16
CDR3 protein: CASSEWFGTRWYEQYF

D gene: TRBD1
V gene: TRBV5-4
J gene: TRBJ2-3
CDR3 length: 15
CDR3 protein: CASSLTGVGTDTQYF

D gene: TRBD1
V gene: TRBV7-6
J gene: TRBJ1-3
CDR3 length: 16
CDR3 protein: CASSLATTGRLDTIYF

D gene: -
V gene: TRBV5-1
J gene: TRBJ2-3
CDR3 length: 15
CDR3 protein: CASSLRGIYTDTQYF

D gene: TRBD2
V gene: TRBV10-1
J gene: TRBJ2-3
CDR3 length: 17
CDR3 protein: CASSESQLAGGTDTQYF

D gene: TRBD2
V gene: TRBV30
J gene: TRBJ2-5
CDR3 length: 13
CDR3 protein: CAWSVWGGETQYF

D gene: TRBD1
V gene: TRBV7-7
J gene: TRBJ1-1
CDR3 length: 17
CDR3 protein: CASSYPHRDSRGTEAFF

D gene: TRBD2
V gene: TRBV5-4
J gene: TRBJ2-7
CDR3 length: 13
CDR3 protein: CATRIGGADEQYF

D gene: TRBD1
V gene: TRBV16
J gene: TRBJ2-7
CDR3 length: 16
CDR3 protein: CASSQYGTGITYEQYF

D gene: -
V gene: TRBV27
J gene: TRBJ1-2
CDR3 length: 14
CDR3 protein: CASSDPGAQYGYTF

D gene: TRBD1
V gene: TRBV4-1
J gene: TRBJ2-3
CDR3 length: 16
CDR3 protein: CASSRKTGGWVDTQYF

D gene: -
V gene: TRBV5-6
J gene: TRBJ2-7
CDR3 length: 14
CDR3 protein: CASSLGGDSYEQYF

D gene: TRBD1
V gene: TRBV7-3
J gene: TRBJ2-5
CDR3 length: 14
CDR3 protein: CASSFYRGPETQYF

D gene: TRBD1
V gene: TRBV30
J gene: TRBJ2-2
CDR3 length: 15
CDR3 protein: CAWNPDRGFTGELFF

D gene: -
V gene: TRBV7-9
J gene: TRBJ2-7
CDR3 length: 12
CDR3 protein: CASSLVRYEQYF

D gene: TRBD2
V gene: TRBV6-6
J gene: TRBJ2-7
CDR3 length: 13
CDR3 protein: CAVLAGNTYEQYF

D gene: -
V gene: TRBV28
J gene: TRBJ2-3
CDR3 length: 13
CDR3 protein: CASSPRRADTQYF

D gene: TRBD1
V gene: TRBV13
J gene: TRBJ2-7
CDR3 length: 14
CDR3 protein: CASSYGTGTYEQYF

D gene: -
V gene: TRBV11-3
J gene: TRBJ2-5
CDR3 length: 14
CDR3 protein: CASSSTGRGETQYF

D gene: -
V gene: TRBV5-4
J gene: TRBJ2-1
CDR3 length: 12
CDR3 protein: CASSLLANEQFF

D gene: -
V gene: TRBV7-9
J gene: TRBJ2-3
CDR3 length: 14
CDR3 protein: CASSVLDSTDTQYF

D gene: TRBD2
V gene: TRBV5-4
J gene: TRBJ2-7
CDR3 length: 16
CDR3 protein: CASSSSSSGGSYEQYF

D gene: -
V gene: TRBV28
J gene: TRBJ2-7
CDR3 length: 14
CDR3 protein: CASSLSTGPYEQYF

D gene: -
V gene: TRBV7-9
J gene: TRBJ1-1
CDR3 length: 14
CDR3 protein: CASSLVGANTEAFF